This T cell receptor beta chain was found in a study of blood T cell repertoires in COVID-19. Turning to the study itself: PBMCs, B-cell-depleted T cells, or T cells provided the cDNA or gDNA that made up the material.

Germline CDR1 MNHEY, CDR2 SMNVEV (reference sequence). This CDR3 contains 14 residues. Germline trimming cut 5 bases from V and 5 bases from J; bases unmatched to any gene: 6. As processed by the authors: By means of reference gene primer amplification, nucleated cell counts were estimated. Profiling relied on immunoSEQ multiplex PCR, and the TCRdb table lists in-frame clones only, not all of them. V, J and clone size derive from that table, while D and trimming were established from the DNA sequence. The data hold 200,000 or so clones, with roughly 79% observed a single time. This TCR was recovered from an elderly woman with COVID-19, enrolled during active disease. The J gene is TRBJ2-5, the V gene TRBV27, with TRBD2 matching over 9 bases. Sequenced input: peripheral blood. CDR3 sequence reads: CASSPRGGRETQYF. In nucleotides, the CDR3 is TGTGCCAGCAGTCCGCGGGGGGGCCGGGAGACCCAGTACTTC.